This TCR beta chain is from a study of shared clonotypes between healthy human individuals. CD45RO-negative, CCR7-selected cells formed the naive CD8 fraction, which excluded terminally differentiated effector memory CD45RA+ cells. Investigators spread the genomic DNA of each subset evenly over several immunoSEQ plates. Original methodology: Filtering was not the same, since immunoSEQ gave junction-only sequences without quality scores. The repertoire was sequenced with immunoSEQ multiplex PCR; TCRdb's copy has only in-frame clones and lacks some. V and J calls and clone size follow that table, whereas D and trimming were derived from the DNA. The sample shows about 2.1 million clones, around 93% of them seen only once. The CDR3 loop spans 15 amino acids. Trimming stripped 2 bases from V and 12 bases from J, with 19 bases between. The V gene's germline CDR1 is MNHEY and CDR2 SMNVEV (reference sequence).

Sample: naive CD8+ T cells from PBMCs. The sequence was obtained from a man between 18 and 35 years old in good health. Some clones in this sample may be carry-over from other donors' samples. The rearrangement links TRBV27 to TRBJ2-2; maybe TRBD1 (5 bases). The CDR3, as DNA: TGTGCCAGCAGTTTAAGGACACCCGCGCCTTATCAGCTGTTTTTT. Protein: CASSLRTPAPYQLFF.